The 3 T cell receptor beta chains presented below share a single source sample, sequenced in a study of siplizumab effects on memory and regulatory T cells. Only in-frame clones appear in the TCRdb table, and some are missing; sequencing was by immunoSEQ multiplex PCR. The data contain around 87,000 clones, 80% to 90% of them seen just once; the ten biggest clones take up approximately 15%. Sequenced: CD4+ T cells sorted from blood. The receptor set was obtained from a human donor in good health.

This rearrangement joins TRBV6-1 to TRBJ1-1; D possibly corresponds to TRBD1 (6 bases). This CDR3 spans 14 amino acids. Per the germline V gene, CDR1 is MNHNS and CDR2 is SASEGT. Trimming cost V 0 bases and J 2 bases, with 7 bases left between them. The CDR3 is CASSEAGANTEAFF. The CDR3 nucleotides are TGTGCCAGCAGTGAAGCGGGGGCAAACACTGAAGCTTTCTTT.

Here the CDR3 reads CASSFGTTYNEQFF. For the CDR3, the DNA is TGTGCCAGCAGCTTTGGTACGACCTACAATGAGCAGTTCTTC. The chain couples TRBV12-1 to TRBJ2-1. TRBV12-1 is reported as a pseudogene. CDR3 size: 14 residues.

Worth noting for this clone: One base away lies a much larger clone, so this may be a sequencing read error. This sequence joins TRBV11-3 and TRBJ1-5, with D perhaps TRBD1 (6 bases). V was shortened by 4 bases and J by 3 bases, with 7 bases between the two germline ends. CDR3 length equals 13 residues. Looked up from germline, CDR1 is SGHNT and CDR2 is YENEEA. CDR3 coding DNA: TGTGCCAGCAGCTCAGGGGTCAATCAGCCCCAGCATTTT. This gives the protein CASSSGVNQPQHF.